Given below is one TCR beta chain in context. No antigen is known for it. This sample was taken from a study of cytomegalovirus exposure and HLA in healthy donors. Study-wide findings and caveats: TCR beta V segments were, for the most part, productive about 87% or about 30% of the time in an earlier analysis. In a later analysis, TCR association rates varied by HLA locus: DRB1 most, HLA-C fewest.

PCR used 60 Vbeta primers and 13 Jbeta primers. Profiled with immunoSEQ multiplex PCR; TCRdb holds only in-frame clones, not every one. The sample includes approximately 150,000 clones, 82% of them seen just once. Germline V gives CDR1 SGHDN, CDR2 FVKESK. This CDR3 is built from 16 residues. Trimming pared 0 bases from V and 2 bases from J, leaving 13 bases between. The chain combines TRBV14 with TRBJ2-5; D is perhaps TRBD2 (6 bases). Sequencing was done on a sample of PBMCs. The TCR sequence derives from a woman in her sixties or seventies in good health and CMV-seropositive. The CDR3 loop is CASSQEGRGPQETQYF. CDR3 DNA: TGTGCCAGCAGCCAAGAGGGGCGGGGTCCACAAGAGACCCAGTACTTC. The full variable domain, rest sourced from reference TRBV14 and TRBJ2-5, is EAGVTQFPSHSVIEKGQTVTLRCDPISGHDNLYWYRRVMGKEIKFLLHFVKESKQDESGMPNNRFLAERTGGTYSTLKVQPAELEDSGVYFCASSQEGRGPQETQYFGPGTRLLVL.